These T cell receptor beta chains were read from a single sample in a study of CD8+CD57+ T cells in acquired aplastic anemia. One entry per CDR3 protein, called by TCRdb with MiXCR from the reads. The table records about 210,000 distinct CDR3 sequences, around 32% of them present only once. The sample taken for sequencing was sorted CD4+, CD8+, or CD8+CD57+ T cells (not recorded which) from PBMCs. The receptors derive from a human donor in good health, serving as a control. Both conserved end residues are part of each CDR3. The order of the fields is D gene, clone size, J gene, CDR3 length, V gene, CDR3 protein, CDR3 DNA. The D gene is left open where the match is weak. Expanded clones are given a class, and other clones once, few, many or no size at all.

.	many	TRBJ1-5	13	TRBV10-3	CAISGAVDQPQHF	TGTGCCATCAGTGGAGCAGTCGATCAGCCCCAGCATTTT
.	many	TRBJ2-1	14	TRBV7-9	CASSLEGPYNEQFF	TGTGCCAGCAGCTTAGAGGGACCATACAATGAGCAGTTCTTC
TRBD1	many	TRBJ2-7	14	TRBV11-2	CASSPLKDRGEQYF	TGTGCCAGCAGCCCCTTAAAGGACAGGGGAGAGCAGTACTTC
.	.	TRBJ1-5	15	TRBV2	CASQQGRVGNQPQHF	TGTGCCAGCCAACAGGGACGAGTCGGCAATCAGCCCCAGCATTTT
TRBD1	few	TRBJ1-1	15	TRBV25-1	CASSIRGTGAPEAFF	TGTGCCAGCAGTATCCGAGGGACAGGGGCACCTGAAGCTTTCTTT
.	once	TRBJ2-7	17	TRBV6-2/TRBV6-3	CASSYLVSSDASYVQYF	TGTGCCAGCAGTTACTTGGTCAGTAGCGACGCCTCCTACGTGCAGTACTTC
.	many	TRBJ1-1	14	TRBV5-1	CASTPLSLNTEAFF	TGCGCCAGCACTCCCCTGTCCCTGAACACTGAAGCTTTCTTT
TRBD2	.	TRBJ2-3	14	TRBV2	CASSPLASTDTQYF	TGTGCCAGCAGCCCACTAGCGAGCACAGATACGCAGTATTTT
.	.	TRBJ1-5	14	TRBV6-5	CASSYSTEQQPQHF	TGTGCCAGCAGTTACTCGACAGAGCAACAGCCCCAGCATTTT
.	.	TRBJ2-1	14	TRBV11-1	CASSLGLSYNEQFF	TGTGCCAGCAGCTTGGGGCTCTCCTACAATGAGCAGTTCTTC
.	.	TRBJ2-7	13	TRBV6-1	CASSAVGAYEQYF	TGTGCCAGCAGTGCGGTGGGGGCCTACGAGCAGTACTTC
TRBD2	many	TRBJ2-3	15	TRBV29-1	CSVRSSGMTADTQYF	TGCAGCGTCAGATCCAGCGGGATGACAGCGGATACGCAGTATTTT